The 5 T cell receptor beta chains below all came from one sample that was sequenced in a study of shared clonotypes between healthy human individuals. The repertoire was sequenced with immunoSEQ multiplex PCR; TCRdb's copy has only in-frame clones and lacks some. The sample carries roughly 2 million clones, approximately 96% recorded once. The sequenced sample was naive CD4+ T cells sorted from blood. Noted subset: CD45RA+ positively selected. The origin of the receptors is a man aged 18-30 years in good health.

For this clone: This sample also contains other DNA sequences that code for the same CDR3. The gene calls are TRBV10-3 and TRBJ1-1; D possibly corresponds to TRBD1 (5 bases). The V and J ends lost 6 bases and 2 bases respectively, with 10 bases between them. This CDR3 has 13 amino acids. Germline values: CDR1 ENHRY, CDR2 SYGVKD. DNA of the CDR3: TGTGCCATCAGGCAGGGCCTAAACACTGAAGCTTTCTTT. Its translation: CAIRQGLNTEAFF.

The V gene is TRBV6-5, the J gene TRBJ2-4; 7 bases line up with TRBD1. Germline-derived CDR1 and CDR2 are MNHEY and SVGAGI. With 5 bases clipped from V and 2 bases from J, the junction kept 3 bases outside the gene matches. The CDR3 is 14 amino acids. This CDR3 reads CASSQGVTKNIQYF. In DNA form, the CDR3 reads TGTGCCAGCAGTCAGGGGGTTACCAAAAACATTCAGTACTTC.

Regarding this clone: The identical CDR3 is also encoded by other nucleotide sequences in the sample. The V and J genes are TRBV5-4 and TRBJ1-1; D gene unclear. Germline V gene lookup returns CDR1 SGHNT and CDR2 YYREEE (reference sequence). The CDR3 totals 13 residues. Trimming took 1 base from V and 1 from J, leaving 5 bases between them. The CDR3 reads CASSLLGNTEAFF. In DNA form, the CDR3 reads TGTGCCAGCAGCTTGTTAGGGAACACTGAAGCTTTCTTT.

This rearrangement joins TRBV4-3 to TRBJ1-1; 7 nucleotides match TRBD1. Germline V gene lookup returns CDR1 LGHNA and CDR2 YSLEER. CDR3 size: 14 residues. Trimming took 0 bases from V and 7 from J; bases not matched to a gene: 5. Here the CDR3 reads CASSQDTGAGEAFF. The CDR3 nucleotides are TGCGCCAGCAGCCAAGATACAGGGGCAGGTGAAGCTTTCTTT.

This clone was picked up a small number of times. The chain recombines TRBV10-2 with TRBJ2-2; D is possibly TRBD1 or TRBD2 (6 bases each). The CDR3 consists of 13 residues. The V gene lost 6 bases and the J gene lost 4 bases, with 9 bases spanning the gap. Germline V gene lookup returns CDR1 WSHSY and CDR2 SAAADI. CDR3 residues: CASRGGGTGELFF. For the CDR3, the DNA is TGCGCCAGCAGAGGGGGAGGCACCGGGGAGCTGTTTTTT.